The rows below give T cell receptor beta chains drawn from one sample of a study of blood T cell repertoires in COVID-19. The repertoire was sequenced with immunoSEQ multiplex PCR; TCRdb's copy has only in-frame clones and lacks some. The sample lists around 62,000 clones, 70% to 90% seen once, with under 4.5% in the top ten. The material sequenced was peripheral blood. These receptors all come from a human donor in a cohort sampled during active COVID-19. The CDR3 runs from the conserved cysteine through the conserved F or W. The order of the fields is V gene, J gene, D gene, clone size, CDR3 protein, CDR3 DNA. A D gene is named only where the DNA matches it firmly. Clone size is given for some rows only: seen once, a few or many times, or a class if the clone is expanded.

>TRBV7-9|TRBJ1-3|NA|NA
CASSLTDSGNTIYF
TGTGCCAGCAGCTTAACAGACTCTGGAAACACCATATATTTT
>TRBV28|TRBJ2-1|TRBD2|NA
CASSLSGGGNEQFF
TGTGCCAGCAGTTTATCCGGGGGGGGGAATGAGCAGTTCTTC
>TRBV5-6|TRBJ2-2|TRBD1|NA
CASSLGTGMGELFF
TGTGCCAGCAGCTTGGGGACAGGGATGGGGGAGCTGTTTTTT
>TRBV15|TRBJ2-3|NA|NA
CATSRDLMVRRLNDTQYF
TGTGCCACCAGCAGAGATTTAATGGTGCGGCGCCTTAACGATACGCAGTATTTT
>TRBV7-2|TRBJ1-1|NA|NA
CASSLFLGNTEAFF
TGTGCCAGCAGCTTATTCCTCGGGAACACTGAAGCTTTCTTT
>TRBV23-1|TRBJ1-1|NA|NA
CASSQAAGGNTEAFF
TGCGCCAGCAGTCAAGCTGCGGGAGGGAACACTGAAGCTTTCTTT
>TRBV6-2/TRBV6-3|TRBJ2-7|NA|NA
CASSTPPRQGSYEQYF
TGTGCCAGCAGTACCCCCCCCCGGCAGGGCTCCTACGAGCAGTACTTC
>TRBV10-1|TRBJ1-6|NA|NA
CASSEGLRGGVNSPLHF
TGCGCCAGCAGTGAGGGCTTACGCGGAGGGGTCAATTCACCCCTCCACTTT
>TRBV3-1/TRBV3-2|TRBJ1-3|NA|NA
CASSPTGFPGNTIYF
TGTGCCAGCAGCCCAACAGGGTTCCCTGGAAACACCATATATTTT
>TRBV4-1|TRBJ1-1|NA|NA
CASSQGVLLNTEAFF
TGCGCCAGCAGCCAAGGTGTCTTGTTGAACACTGAAGCTTTCTTT
>TRBV5-4|TRBJ1-2|NA|NA
CASSLGTKTYGYTF
TGTGCCAGCAGCCTCGGGACTAAAACCTATGGCTACACCTTC
>TRBV6-1|TRBJ2-2|TRBD2|once
CASSGLAGVNYFTGELFF
TGTGCCAGCAGTGGACTAGCGGGAGTCAATTATTTCACCGGGGAGCTGTTTTTT
>TRBV27|TRBJ2-1|TRBD2|NA
CASSSQGLAVRSYNEQFF
TGTGCCAGCAGTTCCCAGGGACTAGCGGTACGCTCCTACAATGAGCAGTTCTTC
>TRBV7-9|TRBJ1-2|NA|NA
CASSLSQANYGYTF
TGTGCCAGCAGCTTGTCCCAGGCTAACTATGGCTACACCTTC
>TRBV5-1|TRBJ2-5|TRBD2|NA
CASSLETSGGGETQYF
TGCGCCAGCAGCTTGGAGACTAGCGGGGGAGGAGAGACCCAGTACTTC
>TRBV7-2|TRBJ2-1|TRBD2|NA
CASSLVLAGSYNEQFF
TGTGCCAGCAGCTTAGTACTAGCGGGTTCCTACAATGAGCAGTTCTTC